The 28 T cell receptor beta chains below come from one sample, sequenced in a study of T cells in Graves' hyperthyroidism and ophthalmopathy. What was amplified from RNA transcripts were TCR beta CDR3 regions. A set of HTBI primers served as the primers for a first-round RT-PCR of the TCR CDR3. Using its own MiXCR run on the multiplex PCR reads, TCRdb lists one record per CDR3 protein. The profile shows 280,000 or so distinct CDR3 sequences, approximately 26% of them singletons. Sequencing used blood. The origin of the receptors is a man between 35 and 55 years old with Graves' hyperthyroidism that later progressed to Graves' ophthalmopathy.

This clonotype showed up many times. The rearrangement joins TRBV12-3 or TRBV12-4 to TRBJ1-1, with TRBD1 identical over 7 bases. The CDR3 covers 17 residues. The J segment lost 1 base and the V segment lost 5 bases, leaving 13 bases of the junction unmatched. Here the CDR3 reads CASSRTRDSGRNTEAFF. CDR3 DNA sequence: TGTGCCAGCAGTAGAACCCGGGACAGCGGACGGAACACTGAAGCTTTCTTT.

This clonotype was counted ten times or more. This rearrangement joins TRBV6-1 to TRBJ2-7; 7 bases fit TRBD1. This CDR3 contains 15 residues. Germline CDR1 MNHNS, CDR2 SASEGT. V gave up 5 bases and J gave up 6 bases; unmatched junction bases: 13. DNA of the CDR3: TGTGCCAGCAGTCAACCGGGACAGCCCATTTCCGAGCAGTACTTC. It specifies CASSQPGQPISEQYF.

This clonotype was recorded at least ten times. This chain joins TRBV3-1 and TRBJ1-2; the match to TRBD1 covers 7 bases. The germline V gene has CDR1 LGHDT and CDR2 YNNKEL (reference sequence). Unmatched junction bases numbered 7, after V lost 5 bases and J lost 4 bases. The CDR3 covers 14 residues. CDR3 in amino acids: CASSYLQGTYGYTF. CDR3 nucleotide sequence: TGTGCCAGCAGCTACTTACAGGGGACCTATGGCTACACCTTC.

This clonotype has ten or more counts. The chain couples TRBV7-9 to TRBJ1-1, with D possibly TRBD1 on 6 matching bases. Germline V gene data show CDR1 as SEHNR and CDR2 as FQNEAQ (reference sequence). This CDR3 is built from 14 residues. With 2 bases removed from V and 5 bases from J, the gap between germline ends came to 12 bases. The CDR3 loop reads CASSLYRERTEAFF. CDR3 nucleotides: TGTGCCAGCAGCTTATACAGGGAAAGGACTGAAGCTTTCTTT.

The chain has TRBV5-1 and TRBJ1-1, with a possible D match to TRBD1 (5 bases). V lost 1 base to trimming and J lost 0 bases, with 13 bases between them. This CDR3 is built from 16 residues. Germline V lookup: CDR1 SGHRS, CDR2 YFSETQ. CDR3 loop: CASSLPGGGLNTEAFF. For the CDR3, the DNA is TGCGCCAGCAGCTTGCCCGGGGGTGGCTTGAACACTGAAGCTTTCTTT.

This clonotype was recorded at least ten times. The chain has TRBV14 and TRBJ1-1; a weak D match, TRBD1 (5 bases). The ends were cut back, 0 bases at V and 8 bases at J, with 7 bases in the middle. CDR1 SGHDN and CDR2 FVKESK come from the germline V gene. The length of the CDR3 is 12 residues. The DNA for the CDR3 is TGTGCCAGCAGCCAAGAAAGGGGAGAAGCTTTCTTT. Translated: CASSQERGEAFF. The full variable domain, completed using reference TRBV14 and TRBJ1-1, is EAGVTQFPSHSVIEKGQTVTLRCDPISGHDNLYWYRRVMGKEIKFLLHFVKESKQDESGMPNNRFLAERTGGTYSTLKVQPAELEDSGVYFCASSQERGEAFFGQGTRLTVV.

This clonotype was detected ten times or more. This rearrangement joins TRBV4-1 to TRBJ1-5; D is perhaps TRBD1 (5 bases). This CDR3 region has 18 residues. The V end lost 0 bases, the J end lost 4 bases, and 19 bases lay between the germline ends. Germline-derived CDR1 and CDR2 are MGHRA and YSYEKL. CDR3 region: CASSQDPRGPRTNQPQHF. The CDR3 DNA reads TGCGCCAGCAGCCAAGACCCCCGGGGCCCACGAACTAATCAGCCCCAGCATTTT.

About this clonotype itself: A read error may explain this, as a much larger clone is one base away. The genes are TRBV6-1 and TRBJ2-7, with TRBD2 as a possible D gene (6 bases). Germline V gives CDR1 MNHNS, CDR2 SASEGT. The CDR3 runs 14 residues. CDR3: CASRDTSRTYEQCF. The DNA of the CDR3 is TGTGCCAGCAGAGACACTAGCAGAACCTACGAGCAGTGCTTC.

This clonotype came up many times. The V gene is TRBV27, the J gene TRBJ2-4; 10 bases are a match to TRBD2. The CDR3 is 19 amino acids. V shed 2 bases, J shed 1 base, and the junction held 11 bases outside the gene matches. In germline, CDR1 is MNHEY, CDR2 SMNVEV (reference sequence). The CDR3 nucleotides are TGTGCCAGCAGTTTAAGCCCCGCTAGCGGGAGTGTTGCCAAAAACATTCAGTACTTC. Protein sequence: CASSLSPASGSVAKNIQYF.

This clonotype was detected ten times or more. V gene TRBV12-3 or TRBV12-4 combines with J gene TRBJ1-5; unclear D gene. Deletions cut 0 bases from V and 4 bases from J, with 4 bases between. The CDR3 contains 13 residues. The CDR3 coding sequence is TGTGCCAGCAGTTTAGCGTCGAATCAGCCCCAGCATTTT. Amino acids: CASSLASNQPQHF.

V is TRBV19 and J is TRBJ2-5; the D is unclear. This CDR3 has 13 amino acids. Germline V gives CDR1 LNHDA, CDR2 SQIVND (reference sequence). Deletions cut 6 bases from V and 5 bases from J, with 13 bases between. CDR3: CASSRPPRETQYF. For the CDR3, the DNA is TGTGCCAGTAGCAGACCGCCGAGGGAGACCCAGTACTTC.

This clonotype has just a few counts. The CDR3 reads CASSYGQGMILAKNIQYF. In DNA, the CDR3 is TGTGCCAGCAGCTATGGACAGGGGATGATTCTAGCCAAAAACATTCAGTACTTC. The chain has TRBV13 and TRBJ2-4; 9 nucleotides align to TRBD1. Germline CDR1 and CDR2: PRHDT and FYEKMQ (reference sequence). The J segment lost 0 bases and the V segment lost 4 bases, leaving 10 bases of the junction unmatched. The length of the CDR3 is 18 residues.

This clonotype has more than one count but fewer than ten. This chain connects TRBV7-2 to TRBJ2-7; 8 nucleotides match TRBD2. Germline V gene lookup returns CDR1 SGHTA and CDR2 FQGNSA. J lost 3 bases, V lost 5 bases, and 6 bases had no gene match. The CDR3 is 14 amino acids. The DNA of the CDR3 is TGTGCCAGCAGCCCGGGACTAGGAGGCTACGAGCAGTACTTC. As protein: CASSPGLGGYEQYF.

This clonotype showed up many times. V usage is TRBV30 and J usage is TRBJ2-6; the D gene is possibly TRBD1 (5 bases). CDR1 is GTSNPN, CDR2 SVGIG, per germline (reference sequence). Trimming stripped 1 base from V and 3 bases from J, with 13 bases between. This CDR3 has 16 amino acids. The CDR3 here is CAWSANRYLGANVLTF. DNA for the CDR3: TGTGCCTGGAGTGCCAACAGGTATCTTGGGGCCAACGTCCTGACTTTC. The full variable domain, completed using reference TRBV30 and TRBJ2-6, is SQTIHQWPATLVQPVGSPLSLECTVEGTSNPNLYWYRQAAGRGLQLLFYSVGIGQISSEVPQNLSASRPQDRQFILSSKKLLLSDSGFYLCAWSANRYLGANVLTFGAGSRLTVL.

This clonotype was recorded at least ten times. The V call is TRBV25-1, the J call TRBJ1-2, with D possibly being TRBD1 (5 bases). Looked up from germline, CDR1 is MGHDK and CDR2 is SYGVNS. Trimming stripped 3 bases from V and 4 bases from J, with 9 bases between. The CDR3 extends over 13 amino acids. The CDR3 DNA follows: TGTGCCAGCAGTGAGGGACTGAGCTATGGCTACACCTTC. It is translated as CASSEGLSYGYTF.

This clonotype was seen many times. The junction departs from germline at one end; a sequencing error may be responsible. The rearrangement links TRBV3-1 to TRBJ1-1; D is possibly TRBD1 (5 bases). Per the germline V gene, CDR1 is LGHDT and CDR2 is YNNKEL (reference sequence). The CDR3 is made up of 17 amino acids. In DNA form, the CDR3 reads TGTGCCAGCAGCCAAGAAGGCGGCAGGGCGGGTCTAGGCGAAGCTTCCTTT. Translation gives CASSQEGGRAGLGEASF.

This clonotype was counted ten times or more. The V gene is TRBV18, the J gene TRBJ2-2; either TRBD1 or TRBD2 may fit D (5 bases each). Per germline, CDR1 KGHSH and CDR2 LQKENI. Trimming cost V 6 bases and J 7 bases, with 9 bases left between them. This CDR3 has 12 residues. As DNA, the CDR3 is TGTGCCAGCTCTCGGGACGTCGGGGAGCTGTTTTTT. It yields the protein CASSRDVGELFF.

There are a few counts of this clonotype. Here the CDR3 reads CASSRGRASGYTF. CDR3 in DNA: TGTGCCAGCAGCCGCGGACGGGCGTCTGGCTACACCTTC. J is TRBJ1-2 and V is TRBV6-2 or TRBV6-3; no firm D call. V lost 6 bases, J lost 7 bases, and 15 bases lay in between. Germline V gene sequence: CDR1 MNHEY, CDR2 SVGEGT. The CDR3 sequence is 13 residues long.

This clonotype was observed a few times. The chain uses TRBV2 and TRBJ1-4; 11 nucleotides match TRBD1. V gave up 5 bases and J gave up 7 bases; unmatched junction bases: 12. Germline V gene sequence: CDR1 SNHLY, CDR2 FYNNEI. The CDR3 extends over 17 amino acids. The DNA for the CDR3 is TGTGCCAGCAGTCGACCGGACAGGGGGCTACTTGGTGAAAAACTGTTTTTT. Translating it yields CASSRPDRGLLGEKLFF.

In this sample, this clonotype turned up many times. The chain has TRBV18 and TRBJ2-5, with 7 bases aligning to TRBD2. V was clipped by 3 bases and J by 2 bases; unmatched bases: 3. This CDR3 has 14 residues. In germline, CDR1 is KGHSH, CDR2 LQKENI. The CDR3 nucleotides are TGTGCCAGCTCACCGCGGGGGAATCAAGAGACCCAGTACTTC. Its protein product is CASSPRGNQETQYF.

This clonotype was seen more than once but under ten times. This chain connects TRBV6-2 or TRBV6-3 to TRBJ2-5; D is perhaps TRBD1 or TRBD2 (7 bases each). This CDR3 region has 15 residues. Trimming removed 6 bases from V and 5 bases from J, with 19 bases in between. Germline V lookup: CDR1 MNHEY, CDR2 SVGEGT. As DNA, the CDR3 is TGTGCCAGCAGCTTAGTTCCCCAGGGGGGGGAGACCCAGTACTTC. Its protein product is CASSLVPQGGETQYF.

This clonotype was counted a few times. The chain joins TRBV6-1 to TRBJ2-7; maybe TRBD2 (6 bases). The CDR3 loop spans 15 amino acids. V was clipped by 5 bases and J by 7 bases, with 21 bases between them. The germline V gene has CDR1 MNHNS and CDR2 SASEGT. The CDR3 nucleotides are TGTGCCAGCAGTACGTTCGCGGGGACGGGAGATGAGCAGTACTTC. It yields the protein CASSTFAGTGDEQYF.

This clonotype was detected ten times or more. V gene TRBV15 combines with J gene TRBJ2-5; D not resolved. The CDR3 loop spans 12 amino acids. V was clipped by 5 bases and J by 5 bases, with 9 bases between them. CDR1 is LNHNV, CDR2 YYDKDF, per germline (reference sequence). DNA of the CDR3: TGTGCCACCAGCCGGGTGTTGGAGACCCAGTACTTC. It encodes CATSRVLETQYF.

V is TRBV7-9 and J is TRBJ1-2, with 7 bases identical to TRBD1. The length of the CDR3 is 15 residues. V lost 5 bases and J lost 2; bases outside the gene matches: 8. Germline V lookup: CDR1 SEHNR, CDR2 FQNEAQ (reference sequence). The CDR3 DNA reads as TGTGCCAGCAGCGCCGATTGGACAGGCAACTATGGCTACACCTTC. Translated, it gives CASSADWTGNYGYTF.

Ten or more counts support this clonotype. This rearrangement joins TRBV10-1 to TRBJ2-2; D ambiguous. V lost 3 bases and J 7 bases, leaving 18 bases between the germline ends. The V gene's germline CDR1 is WNHNN and CDR2 SYGVQD (reference sequence). The CDR3 has 16 residues. CDR3 sequence reads: CASSEGPGPEHGELFF. The CDR3 nucleotides are TGCGCCAGCAGTGAAGGTCCCGGCCCCGAGCACGGGGAGCTGTTTTTT.

The J gene is TRBJ2-2, the V gene TRBV7-9; TRBD2 might be the D (6 bases). Trimming removed 6 bases from V and 1 base from J, with 12 bases in between. Germline CDR1 SEHNR, CDR2 FQNEAQ (reference sequence). The CDR3 consists of 15 residues. The CDR3 DNA is TGTGCCAGCAGAGGGAGGCAGGGGAACACCGGGGAGCTGTTTTTT. Translated, it gives CASRGRQGNTGELFF.

This clonotype was counted at least ten times. The chain uses TRBV5-1 and TRBJ2-5; D gene ambiguous. Germline-derived CDR1 and CDR2 are SGHRS and YFSETQ. The CDR3 totals 13 residues. Trimming shortened V by 2 bases and J by 4 bases, and 9 bases separated the two germline ends. CDR3 amino acids: CASSFGRSETQYF. For the CDR3, the DNA is TGCGCCAGCAGCTTTGGACGTTCAGAGACCCAGTACTTC.

This clonotype has ten or more counts. The chain joins TRBV27 to TRBJ1-5; D might be TRBD1 (6 bases). Germline CDR1 reads MNHEY; CDR2 reads SMNVEV (reference sequence). Trimming stripped 4 bases from V and 5 bases from J, with 15 bases between. The CDR3 extends over 15 amino acids. CDR3 region: CASSSYRERDQPQHF. For the CDR3, the DNA is TGTGCCAGCAGTTCCTACAGGGAACGGGATCAGCCCCAGCATTTT.